What follows are 24 T cell receptor beta chains derived from one specimen sequenced in a study of immune evolution from preneoplasia to lung adenocarcinoma. Clones were sequenced by immunoSEQ multiplex PCR, and TCRdb holds only the in-frame ones, with some missing. This sample yields about 10,000 clones, of which 90% are seen a single time; about 2.5% belongs to the top ten. The material sequenced was FFPE invasive lung adenocarcinoma tissue. The source of these receptors is a person aged 70 to 85 with invasive lung adenocarcinoma.

The chain carries TRBV5-1 and TRBJ2-2; D not certain. Germline-derived CDR1 and CDR2 are SGHRS and YFSETQ. The V gene lost 2 bases and the J gene lost 0 bases, with 11 bases spanning the gap. CDR3 size: 16 residues. In DNA, the CDR3 is TGCGCCAGCAGCTTAAGGCAGCCATCGAACACCGGGGAGCTGTTTTTT. Translation gives CASSLRQPSNTGELFF. Full variable domain (missing parts from reference TRBV5-1 and TRBJ2-2): KAGVTQTPRYLIKTRGQQVTLSCSPISGHRSVSWYQQTPGQGLQFLFEYFSETQRNKGNFPGRFSGRQFSNSRSEMNVSTLELGDSALYLCASSLRQPSNTGELFFGEGSRLTVL.

The chain has TRBV30 and TRBJ2-5; the D gene is possibly TRBD1 (6 bases). Germline V gene sequence: CDR1 GTSNPN, CDR2 SVGIG (reference sequence). V dropped 7 bases and J dropped 5 bases, with 23 bases sitting between them. This CDR3 spans 15 amino acids. This chain's CDR3 is CASTSGRTVRETQYF. For the CDR3, the DNA is TGTGCCTCCACCAGCGGCCGGACAGTACGGGAGACCCAGTACTTC.

The V call is TRBV27, the J call TRBJ1-2; TRBD1 matches 7 bases. There are 15 residues in the CDR3. Germline trimming cut 0 bases from V and 5 bases from J; bases unmatched to any gene: 6. Germline CDR1 MNHEY, CDR2 SMNVEV (reference sequence). The CDR3 DNA reads as TGTGCCAGCAGTTTATCGGGACAGATCGGGTATGGCTACACCTTC. It specifies CASSLSGQIGYGYTF.

The rearrangement joins TRBV11-2 to TRBJ1-1; D ambiguous. The V end was cut by 0 bases, the J end by 4 bases, with 9 bases between. This CDR3 contains 14 residues. CDR1 and CDR2 from the germline V gene are SGHAT and FQNNGV. CDR3 nucleotide sequence: TGTGCCAGCAGCTTAGAGGGGTCGGGCACTGAAGCTTTCTTT. This gives the protein CASSLEGSGTEAFF.

This sequence joins TRBV2 and TRBJ1-5; weak D call: TRBD1 (5 bases). This CDR3 has 12 amino acids. Per germline, CDR1 SNHLY and CDR2 FYNNEI. V gave up 3 bases and J gave up 7 bases, with 7 bases separating them. The CDR3 loop reads CASSEGEQPQHF. Written as DNA, the CDR3 is TGTGCCAGCAGTGAGGGGGAGCAGCCCCAGCATTTT.

This clone was observed a handful of times. The junction departs from the called germline gene at one end, perhaps through a read error. The CDR3 is CASSYDTSGGLHF. The CDR3 DNA is TGTGCCAGCAGTTACGACACTAGCGGGGGCCTTCACTTC. The chain recombines TRBV6-6 with TRBJ2-4; 11 positions match TRBD2. In germline, CDR1 is MNHNY, CDR2 SVGAGI (reference sequence). This CDR3 is built from 13 residues.

Only one count was recorded for this clone. This chain connects TRBV5-1 to TRBJ2-5; D is undetermined. The V and J ends lost 6 bases and 2 bases respectively, with 11 bases between them. This CDR3 contains 13 residues. CDR1 SGHRS and CDR2 YFSETQ come from the germline V gene. Here the CDR3 reads CASTRSGQETQYF. CDR3 in DNA: TGCGCCAGCACAAGGTCCGGGCAAGAGACCCAGTACTTC.

The V call is TRBV4-1, the J call TRBJ2-7; D unresolved. Trimming stripped 3 bases from V and 3 bases from J, with 12 bases between. Looked up from germline, CDR1 is MGHRA and CDR2 is YSYEKL. This CDR3 spans 14 amino acids. This CDR3 reads CASSQDTANYEQYF. CDR3 bases: TGCGCCAGCAGCCAGGATACAGCGAACTACGAGCAGTACTTC.

The gene calls are TRBV30 and TRBJ1-2; D uncertain. The CDR3 extends over 12 amino acids. Trimming stripped 2 bases from V and 4 bases from J, with 8 bases between. Germline CDR1 is GTSNPN and CDR2 is SVGIG (reference sequence). The CDR3 DNA follows: TGTGCCTGGAGTACGACCCTCTATGGCTACACCTTC. This gives the protein CAWSTTLYGYTF.

The V and J genes are TRBV10-3 and TRBJ1-2, with a weak D call TRBD1 (5 bases). V was cut by 3 bases and J by 5 bases, with 7 bases left in between. Germline assignment: CDR1 ENHRY and CDR2 SYGVKD. This CDR3 has 12 amino acids. CDR3 protein: CAISERGYGYTF. The CDR3 nucleotides are TGTGCCATCAGTGAACGGGGGTATGGCTACACCTTC.

The chain combines TRBV4-1 with TRBJ1-1; maybe TRBD1 (6 bases). V was trimmed by 4 bases and J by 8 bases, leaving 17 bases between them. CDR1 is MGHRA and CDR2 is YSYEKL in the germline V gene. The CDR3 covers 14 residues. As DNA, the CDR3 is TGCGCCAGCAGCCCCATCCCCGGGACAATCGAAGCTTTCTTT. Encoded protein: CASSPIPGTIEAFF.

This clone has only one observation. The V and J genes are TRBV5-4 and TRBJ2-2, with TRBD2 matching over 9 bases. Germline V gene lookup returns CDR1 SGHNT and CDR2 YYREEE (reference sequence). The length of the CDR3 is 18 residues. V was clipped by 0 bases and J by 4 bases; unmatched bases: 10. The CDR3, as DNA: TGTGCCAGCAGCTTGGGGGTTAGCGGGAGTGGGGGCACCGGGGAGCTGTTTTTT. Its translation: CASSLGVSGSGGTGELFF.

The V call is TRBV6-6, the J call TRBJ1-5; D is unresolved. The CDR3 has 14 amino acids. Trimming took off 5 bases at V and 3 bases at J, with 11 bases between the two ends. Per germline, CDR1 MNHNY and CDR2 SVGAGI (reference sequence). The CDR3 here is CASSNDGFNQPQHF. CDR3 nucleotides: TGTGCCAGCAGTAACGACGGATTCAATCAGCCCCAGCATTTT.

This clone was observed once. The V and J genes are TRBV28 and TRBJ2-7; tentatively, D is TRBD1 (6 bases). The CDR3 is 14 amino acids. CDR1 MDHEN and CDR2 SYDVKM come from the germline V gene. V lost 6 bases to trimming and J lost 0 bases, with 12 bases between them. CDR3 DNA: TGTGCCAGCAGCTGGACAGTCAGCTCCTACGAGCAGTACTTC. Encoded protein: CASSWTVSSYEQYF.

The chain uses TRBV2 and TRBJ1-5, with 10 bases fitting TRBD1. Unmatched junction bases numbered 11, after V lost 6 bases and J lost 9 bases. The CDR3 has 15 amino acids. Germline values: CDR1 SNHLY, CDR2 FYNNEI. CDR3 residues: CASREDRGTGGPQHF. The CDR3, as DNA: TGTGCCAGCAGAGAGGACAGGGGGACTGGTGGGCCCCAGCATTTT.

J is TRBJ2-2 and V is TRBV6-1, with D perhaps given as TRBD1 or TRBD2 (5 bases each). V was clipped by 6 bases and J by 0 bases, with 11 bases between them. Looked up from germline, CDR1 is MNHNS and CDR2 is SASEGT. The CDR3 loop spans 15 amino acids. The chain's CDR3 is CASSRDGSNTGELFF. In nucleotides, the CDR3 is TGTGCCAGCAGCAGGGACGGTTCGAACACCGGGGAGCTGTTTTTT.

The CDR3 DNA follows: TGTGCCAGCTCCACAGCCGGGAACACTGAAGCTTTCTTT. Protein product: CASSTAGNTEAFF. The V gene is TRBV18, the J gene TRBJ1-1; D is ambiguous. V lost 6 bases and J lost 1, with 9 bases in between. CDR1 and CDR2 (germline): KGHSH, LQKENI. The CDR3 runs to 13 residues.

The chain recombines TRBV28 with TRBJ1-1, with D uncertain. Trimming left V 4 bases short and J 1 base short, with 10 bases between. CDR3 size: 14 residues. Germline CDR1 is MDHEN and CDR2 is SYDVKM. In DNA form, the CDR3 reads TGTGCCAGCAGTTCCATGAGGGCGAACACTGAAGCTTTCTTT. This codes for CASSSMRANTEAFF.

The rearrangement uses TRBV6-5 and TRBJ1-2; D possibly corresponds to TRBD1 (5 bases). Trimming took off 6 bases at V and 7 bases at J, with 15 bases between the two ends. The CDR3 contains 13 residues. The germline V gene has CDR1 MNHEY and CDR2 SVGAGI. DNA of the CDR3: TGTGCCAGCAGCCCCACAGGATATGGTGGCTACACCTTC. It is translated as CASSPTGYGGYTF.

The chain joins TRBV7-2 to TRBJ2-1, with 7 bases lining up with TRBD2. Germline V gene lookup returns CDR1 SGHTA and CDR2 FQGNSA. The CDR3 has 16 amino acids. Trimming at V came to 0 bases and at J to 8 bases, leaving 10 bases not matched to a gene. CDR3: CASSLASGSLGYEQFF. For the CDR3, the DNA is TGTGCCAGCAGCTTAGCTAGCGGGTCCCTCGGGTATGAGCAGTTCTTC.

About this clone itself: Mismatch with germline at one junction end may stem from a read error. V is TRBV30 and J is TRBJ1-3; D possibly corresponds to TRBD1 (5 bases). Germline CDR1 and CDR2: GTSNPN and SVGIG (reference sequence). The CDR3 extends over 13 amino acids. The CDR3 region has the DNA TGTGCCCACGGCGAGGGGAGGCGAAACACTATATATTTT. This gives the protein CAHGEGRRNTIYF.

CDR3 sequence (DNA): TGTGCCAGCAGTAGGGGGCTGGGCACTGAAGCTTTCTTT. As protein: CASSRGLGTEAFF. The rearrangement joins TRBV6-6 to TRBJ1-1; 7 bases fit TRBD1. Trimming at V came to 5 bases and at J to 4 bases, leaving 4 bases not matched to a gene. Per the germline V gene, CDR1 is MNHNY and CDR2 is SVGAGI (reference sequence). The CDR3 totals 13 residues.

This clone occurred a few times. The CDR3 is CASSEGLAGLGTQYF. In DNA form, the CDR3 reads TGTGCCAGCAGCGAGGGACTAGCGGGATTAGGAACGCAGTATTTT. The chain carries TRBV9 and TRBJ2-3; 13 bases map to TRBD2. V lost 3 bases to trimming and J lost 9 bases; unmatched junction nucleotides: 7. Per the germline V gene, CDR1 is SGDLS and CDR2 is YYNGEE. This CDR3 is 15 amino acids long.

The V and J genes are TRBV6-5 and TRBJ1-1, with TRBD1 as a possible D gene (5 bases). This CDR3 region has 13 residues. CDR1 and CDR2 (germline): MNHEY, SVGAGI. V lost 0 bases, J lost 8 bases, and 10 bases lay in between. The CDR3 coding sequence is TGTGCCAGCAGTTACTCGAGGAGGGGCGAAGCTTTCTTT. Its translation is CASSYSRRGEAFF.